Listed below are T cell receptor beta chains from one sample, sequenced in a study of OX40 agonist ivuxolimab in advanced cancers. Method: immunoSEQ multiplex PCR; TCRdb's copy keeps in-frame clones and lacks some. Of about 63,000 clones in the sample, around 87% are singletons; the top ten hold approximately 11%. The input for sequencing was CD4+ or CD8+ T cells sorted from blood, taken in a trial of the OX40 agonist ivuxolimab. Every receptor here comes from an adult with an advanced solid tumor such as melanoma, head and neck, liver or kidney cancer. The CDR3 runs from the conserved cysteine through the conserved F or W. The D gene is left open where the match is weak. Some rows mark clone size as missing; the rest say once, few, many or name a class of expanded clone.

j_call clone_size d_call v_call cdr3_aa cdr3_nt
TRBJ1-5 - - TRBV5-6 CASSYLAGVFVADTQHF TGTGCCAGCAGCTATCTCGCAGGGGTTTTTGTCGCAGATACGCAGCATTTT
TRBJ2-1 - TRBD1 TRBV15 CATSRGGRGPYNEQFF TGTGCCACCAGCAGAGGTGGCAGGGGGCCCTACAATGAGCAGTTCTTC
TRBJ2-4 - - TRBV7-2 CASSLYPVNIQYF TGTGCCAGCAGCTTATACCCAGTTAACATTCAGTACTTC
TRBJ2-1 - TRBD2 TRBV25-1 CASSVPGLAGLHEQFF TGTGCCAGCAGTGTACCGGGACTAGCAGGTCTCCATGAGCAGTTCTTC
TRBJ2-7 - - TRBV7-9 CASSSTLSSYEQYF TGTGCCAGCAGCTCGACTTTGAGCTCCTACGAGCAGTACTTC
TRBJ2-5 - TRBD2 TRBV7-6 CASSSRLRGAGETQYF TGTGCCAGCAGCTCCCGTCTGCGGGGGGCCGGAGAGACCCAGTACTTC
TRBJ2-7 - TRBD1 TRBV7-3 CASSRSDREDWQYF TGTGCCAGCAGCCGATCGGACAGGGAGGATTGGCAGTACTTC
TRBJ2-3 - - TRBV9 CASSRTASTDTQYF TGTGCCAGCAGCCGCACGGCTAGCACAGATACGCAGTATTTT
TRBJ2-6 - - TRBV18 CASSPTGPRFSGANVLTF TGTGCCAGCTCACCAACAGGACCCCGCTTCTCTGGGGCCAACGTCCTGACTTTC
TRBJ2-7 once - TRBV19 CASSIAFGPYEQYF TGTGCCAGTAGTATCGCTTTTGGGCCCTACGAGCAGTACTTC
TRBJ1-6 - - TRBV6-1 CASSEGVTYNSPLHF TGTGCCAGCAGTGAAGGGGTGACCTATAATTCACCCCTCCACTTT
TRBJ2-7 - - TRBV29-1 CSAHSVGHLEQYF TGCAGCGCCCACTCTGTAGGCCACCTGGAGCAGTACTTC
TRBJ2-7 - - TRBV29-1 CSVELGHFSEQYF TGCAGCGTTGAACTGGGACACTTCTCGGAGCAGTACTTC
TRBJ2-3 - TRBD2 TRBV5-4 CASSLSSGGTDTQYF TGTGCCAGCAGCTTGTCCAGCGGGGGAACAGATACGCAGTATTTT
TRBJ1-1 - TRBD1 TRBV19 CASSDRVNTEAFF TGTGCCAGTAGTGACAGGGTTAACACTGAAGCTTTCTTT
TRBJ2-4 - - TRBV7-6 CASSLEAEAKNIQYF TGTGCCAGCAGCTTAGAGGCAGAGGCCAAAAACATTCAGTACTTC
TRBJ1-1 - - TRBV27 CASSLFGRGGYRDTEAFF TGTGCCAGCAGTTTATTTGGCCGGGGGGGGTATCGGGACACTGAAGCTTTCTTT
TRBJ1-3 once - TRBV7-6 CASSLAVSGNTIYF TGTGCCAGCAGCTTAGCAGTGTCTGGAAACACCATATATTTT
TRBJ1-1 - - TRBV19 CASSIRGPPAEAFF TGTGCCAGTAGTATCCGAGGGCCCCCAGCGGAAGCTTTCTTT
TRBJ1-5 - - TRBV2 CASSRQVSNQPQHF TGTGCCAGCAGCCGACAGGTCAGCAATCAGCCCCAGCATTTT
TRBJ2-5 - - TRBV19 CASRAEYQETQYF TGTGCCAGTAGAGCGGAGTACCAAGAGACCCAGTACTTC
TRBJ2-1 - TRBD2 TRBV19 CASSGNRGQRLGTSGYNEQFF TGTGCCAGTAGTGGAAACAGGGGTCAAAGGCTGGGGACTAGCGGATACAATGAGCAGTTCTTC
TRBJ1-2 - - TRBV5-1 CASSLAGQGYTF TGCGCCAGCAGCTTGGCCGGGCAGGGCTACACCTTC
TRBJ2-1 - TRBD1 TRBV2 CASSERGPYNEQFF TGTGCCAGCAGTGAAAGGGGGCCCTACAATGAGCAGTTCTTC
TRBJ2-7 - - TRBV5-1 CASSLVTASRPYEQYF TGCGCCAGCAGCTTGGTGACCGCCTCTCGGCCCTACGAGCAGTACTTC
TRBJ2-2 - - TRBV5-1 CASSLGTNTGELFF TGCGCCAGCAGCTTGGGGACTAACACCGGGGAGCTGTTTTTT
TRBJ2-3 - - TRBV5-4 CASSLETDTQYF TGTGCCAGCAGCTTGGAGACAGATACGCAGTATTTT
TRBJ2-7 - TRBD1 TRBV18 CASSPPGQGRYEQYF TGTGCCAGCTCACCACCCGGACAGGGTCGGTACGAGCAGTACTTC
TRBJ1-5 medium-sized - TRBV6-4 CASSATGNQPQHF TGTGCCAGCAGTGCTACAGGGAATCAGCCCCAGCATTTT
TRBJ1-2 few - TRBV2 CASRSYGYTF TGTGCCAGCCGTAGCTATGGCTACACCTTC
TRBJ2-5 once - TRBV13 CASSLVGLAQETQYF TGTGCCAGCAGCTTAGTAGGCTTAGCACAAGAGACCCAGTACTTC
TRBJ2-5 few - TRBV7-9 CASSLQSWETQYF TGTGCCAGCAGCTTACAGTCGTGGGAGACCCAGTACTTC
TRBJ1-3 - - TRBV5-1 CASSRIGLQSGNTIYF TGCGCCAGCAGCAGAATTGGATTGCAATCTGGAAACACCATATATTTT
TRBJ2-3 - TRBD2 TRBV9 CASSAGTSSDTQYF TGTGCCAGCAGCGCCGGGACTAGCTCAGATACGCAGTATTTT
TRBJ1-2 - - TRBV7-9 CASSSYQGGYTF TGTGCCAGCAGCTCATACCAGGGGGGCTACACCTTC
TRBJ2-1 - TRBD1 TRBV29-1 CSVEVTGFNNEQFF TGCAGCGTTGAAGTGACAGGGTTCAACAATGAGCAGTTCTTC
TRBJ2-7 - TRBD1 TRBV28 CASRKTGGNEQYF TGTGCCAGCAGAAAGACAGGGGGGAACGAGCAGTACTTC
TRBJ1-1 once TRBD1 TRBV7-9 CASSQQGGTEAFF TGTGCCAGCAGCCAACAGGGGGGGACTGAAGCTTTCTTT
TRBJ1-2 - - TRBV5-1 CASSPDSNYGYTF TGCGCCAGCAGCCCGGACAGTAACTATGGCTACACCTTC
TRBJ1-1 - TRBD1 TRBV5-6 CASSKRTGQPEAFF TGTGCCAGCAGCAAACGGACAGGGCAACCTGAAGCTTTCTTT
TRBJ2-2 - - TRBV5-1 CASKADSRNTGELFF TGCGCCAGCAAGGCGGACTCCCGGAACACCGGGGAGCTGTTTTTT
TRBJ1-1 - - TRBV6-1 CASSIMGDGEAFF TGTGCCAGCAGTATTATGGGGGACGGTGAAGCTTTCTTT
TRBJ1-3 - TRBD1 TRBV2 CASGVTGAGNTIYF TGTGCCAGCGGGGTTACAGGGGCTGGAAACACCATATATTTT
TRBJ2-6 - TRBD2 TRBV6-5 CASMEDRGGGVLTF TGTGCCAGCATGGAGGACCGGGGGGGAGGCGTCCTGACTTTC